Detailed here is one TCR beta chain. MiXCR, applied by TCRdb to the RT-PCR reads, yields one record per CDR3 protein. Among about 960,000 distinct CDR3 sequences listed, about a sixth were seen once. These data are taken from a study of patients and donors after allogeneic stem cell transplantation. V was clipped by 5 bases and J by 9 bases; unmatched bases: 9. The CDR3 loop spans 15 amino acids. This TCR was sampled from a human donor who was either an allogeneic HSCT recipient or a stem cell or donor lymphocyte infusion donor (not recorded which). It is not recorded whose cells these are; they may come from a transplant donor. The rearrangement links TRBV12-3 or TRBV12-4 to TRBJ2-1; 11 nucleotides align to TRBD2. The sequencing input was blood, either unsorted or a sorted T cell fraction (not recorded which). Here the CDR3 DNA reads TGTGCCAGCAGTCCCCGACCGGGACTAGCGGTTGAGCAGTTCTTC. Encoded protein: CASSPRPGLAVEQFF.